This T cell receptor (beta chain) was obtained from a study of blood T cell repertoires in COVID-19. Whole-study context: Spain, Italy and the United States supplied samples that represented acute and convalescent COVID-19.

Authors' processing steps: Reference gene primer amplification gave estimated nucleated cell counts. Sequencing was performed with immunoSEQ multiplex PCR; in TCRdb, only in-frame clones are kept and a portion is missing. V, J and clone size were drawn from that table, and D and trimming were deduced from the DNA. The sample lists 250,000 to 400,000 clones, roughly 90% occurring once. V shed 2 bases and J shed 4 bases, with 11 bases lying between them. Per the germline V gene, CDR1 is MDHEN and CDR2 is SYDVKM. The CDR3 totals 14 residues. The Seattle patients, enrolled during active infection, were followed longitudinally. This clone was found once.

The chain combines TRBV28 with TRBJ1-2; D unclear. This TCR came from a woman aged 25 to 39 with COVID-19, enrolled during active disease. Material for sequencing was peripheral blood. The CDR3 DNA sequence: TGTGCCAGCAGTTTAGCGGGAGCCCGCTATGGCTACACCTTC. Protein sequence: CASSLAGARYGYTF.